Detailed here is one T cell receptor beta chain. This clonotype was observed at least ten times. Its antigen is not yet known. One base away there is no much larger clone; base qualities are not given. The library relied on PCR. Instrument on record: Illumina HiSeq 4000. Bulk TCR libraries were generated as previously described, with the TCR primers listed in Table S5 used. The Qiagen AllPrep DNA/RNA kit was used to purify total RNA. Reads from multiple sequencing runs of the same library were pooled before analysis. As for how the authors treated the data: Reads were retained only if the reads had an exact TCR constant sequence, and the retained reads were trimmed to 150 nt and grouped according to their 12-nt molecular barcodes. Reads inside each barcode group were sub-clustered using a 15% Levenshtein threshold, and a quality-weighted consensus sequence was constructed for each RNA molecule. Non-functional sequences were excluded, and lower-count sequences lying one edit away from another sequence were also excluded. On the basis of fitting two negative binomial distributions, barcode sub-clusters with fewer than 20% of the maximum read count were discarded. Starting from the raw public reads, TCRdb applied fastp trimming at Q25, assembled clones with MiXCR and retained in-frame beta chains. Every distinct CDR3 protein forms one entry, paired with its most common genes and DNA. These V and J calls originate from TCRdb's pipeline instead of the authors' own analysis. Within this sample are over 600,000 distinct CDR3 sequences, with about 20% of them counted one time only. Jointly, the top ten make up 0.75% to 0.95% of the sample.

The CDR3, from cysteine to phenylalanine, totals 15 residues. Of the read, only the CDR3 DNA is kept; its 45 bases are in frame from base 1. V is shortened by 7 bases, J by 3 bases, and the region joining them spans 15 bases. CDR1 is given as LNHDA and CDR2 as SQIVND, both from the germline V gene (reference sequence). The data were taken from a study of molecular identifiers for immune sequencing clone quantification (dated by TCRdb to the late 2010s). As for the study more broadly: For a replicate experiment, RNA from 20,000 or 100,000 naive CD8 T cells was divided into five aliquots, and four of the five aliquots were sequenced. This methods study used CD8 T cells to benchmark TCR RNA copy counting and molecular-identifier clustering-based TCR repertoire sequencing (MIDCIRS).

Libraries of naive CD8 T cells were generated from about 21,000 to 970,000 sorted cells, with 10%, 30% or 50% of the purified RNA used. On a BD FACSAria II, naive CD8 T cells were FACS-sorted as CD8+CD4-CCR7+CD45RA+ and collected into RLT Plus buffer. Roughly 10 TCR copies' worth of Jurkat RNA were spiked into roughly 20,000-1,000,000 naive CD8 T cell samples to test detection sensitivity. Enrichment of CD8 T cells was done with RosetteSep CD8+ T Cell Enrichment Cocktail plus Ficoll-Paque, and ACK red cell lysis came afterward. What the research found in general, with its limitations: In CMV-specific effector cells, clones with more than 20 RNA copies accounted for over 99% of molecules, whereas in naive cells such clones accounted for under 1%. A single cell's worth of spiked-in Jurkat TCR RNA was reported detectable even among one million naive CD8 T cells. Highly expanded clone sizes could be underestimated because identical TCR molecules may share a barcode. The naive libraries included spiked-in Jurkat TCR RNA (more than nine copies' worth), and this Jurkat TCR RNA is not part of the donor repertoire. Without barcode sub-clustering, chimeric consensus sequences inflated TCR diversity; chimeras reached as high as 47%. Roughly 2.8 recovered TCR RNA copies per cell were obtained by modeling, versus about 9.7 by digital PCR, implying a capture efficiency of about 30%.

The sequence joins TRBV19 to TRBJ2-2; a tentative D call is TRBD1 (5 bases match). The TCR sequence derives from a human donor in good health. Some libraries in this study had Jurkat cell RNA spiked in. Sample: naive CD8+ T cells from blood, with Jurkat cell RNA spiked in. In the paper's terms, the cell subset or site label means: FACS-sorted CD8+CD4-CCR7+CD45RA+ naive T cells. The CDR3 protein is CASKPRDSYTGELFF. The sequenced DNA is TGTGCCAGTAAACCCCGCGACAGTTACACCGGGGAGCTGTTTTTT.